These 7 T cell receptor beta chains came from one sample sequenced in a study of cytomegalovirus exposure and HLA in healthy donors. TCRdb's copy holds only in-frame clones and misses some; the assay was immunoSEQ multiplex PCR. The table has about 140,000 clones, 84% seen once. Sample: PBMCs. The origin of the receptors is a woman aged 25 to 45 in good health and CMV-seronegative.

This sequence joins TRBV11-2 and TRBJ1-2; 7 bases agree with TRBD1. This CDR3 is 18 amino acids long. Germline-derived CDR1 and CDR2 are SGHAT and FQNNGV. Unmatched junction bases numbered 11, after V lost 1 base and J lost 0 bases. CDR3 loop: CASSLGHLGTETNYGYTF. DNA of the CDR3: TGTGCCAGCAGCTTAGGCCACCTCGGGACAGAGACTAACTATGGCTACACCTTC.

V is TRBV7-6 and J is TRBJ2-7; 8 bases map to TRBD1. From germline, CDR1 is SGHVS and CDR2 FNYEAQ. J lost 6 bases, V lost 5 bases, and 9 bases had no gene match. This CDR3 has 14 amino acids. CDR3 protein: CASSARDRGAEQYF. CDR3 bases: TGTGCCAGCAGCGCCAGAGACAGGGGTGCCGAGCAGTACTTC.

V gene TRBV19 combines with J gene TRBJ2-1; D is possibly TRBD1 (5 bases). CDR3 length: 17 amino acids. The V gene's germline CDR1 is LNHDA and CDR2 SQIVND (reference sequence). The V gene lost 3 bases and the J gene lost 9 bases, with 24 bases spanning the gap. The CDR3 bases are TGTGCCAGTAGTATCCCCAGAGCCGTCGACAGTACTATTGAGCAGTTCTTC. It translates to CASSIPRAVDSTIEQFF.

This chain's CDR3 is CASSPTGYTEAFF. Written as DNA, the CDR3 is TGCGCCAGCAGCCCGACAGGGTACACTGAAGCTTTCTTT. This chain links TRBV5-1 with TRBJ1-1; 7 bases align to TRBD1. Germline trimming cut 4 bases from V and 3 bases from J; bases unmatched to any gene: 3. Germline-derived CDR1 and CDR2 are SGHRS and YFSETQ. The CDR3 length is 13 residues.

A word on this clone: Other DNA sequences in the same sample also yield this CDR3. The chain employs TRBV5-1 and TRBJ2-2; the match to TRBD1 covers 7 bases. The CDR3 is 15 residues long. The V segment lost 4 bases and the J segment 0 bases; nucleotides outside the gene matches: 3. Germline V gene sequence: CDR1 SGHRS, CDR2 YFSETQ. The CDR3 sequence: CASSPGTANTGELFF. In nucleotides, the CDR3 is TGCGCCAGCAGCCCGGGGACAGCGAACACCGGGGAGCTGTTTTTT.

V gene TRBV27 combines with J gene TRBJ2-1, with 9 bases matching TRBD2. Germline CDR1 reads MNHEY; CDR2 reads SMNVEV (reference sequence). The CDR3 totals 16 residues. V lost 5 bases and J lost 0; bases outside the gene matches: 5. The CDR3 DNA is TGTGCCAGCAGTCTTGCTAGCGGGGACTCCTACAATGAGCAGTTCTTC. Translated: CASSLASGDSYNEQFF.

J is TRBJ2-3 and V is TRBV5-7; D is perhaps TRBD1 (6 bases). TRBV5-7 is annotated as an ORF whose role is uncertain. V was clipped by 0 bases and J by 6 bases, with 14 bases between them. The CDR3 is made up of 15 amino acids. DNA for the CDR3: TGTGCCAGCAGCTTGGGTACAGGGAAAAGGGATACGCAGTATTTT. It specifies CASSLGTGKRDTQYF.